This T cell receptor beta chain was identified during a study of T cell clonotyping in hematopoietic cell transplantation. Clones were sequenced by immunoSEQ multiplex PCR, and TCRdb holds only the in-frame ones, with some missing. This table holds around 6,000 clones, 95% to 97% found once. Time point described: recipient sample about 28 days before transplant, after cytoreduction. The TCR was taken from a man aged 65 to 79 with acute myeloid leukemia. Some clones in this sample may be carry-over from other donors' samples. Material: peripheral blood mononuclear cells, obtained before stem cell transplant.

The CDR3 loop reads CASRTTGDSNQPQHF. In DNA, the CDR3 is TGTGCCAGTAGAACCACAGGGGATAGCAATCAGCCCCAGCATTTT. V and J are TRBV19 and TRBJ1-5; 7 bases agree with TRBD1. J was trimmed by 0 bases and V by 6 bases; bases with no gene match: 5. CDR3 size: 15 residues. Per germline, CDR1 LNHDA and CDR2 SQIVND (reference sequence). The variable domain in full, with the rest retrieved from reference TRBV19 and TRBJ1-5, is DGGITQSPKYLFRKEGQNVTLSCEQNLNHDAMYWYRQDPGQGLRLIYYSQIVNDFQKGDIAEGYSVSREKKESFPLTVTSAQKNPTAFYLCASRTTGDSNQPQHFGDGTRLSIL.